This TCR beta chain derives from a study of blood T cell repertoires in COVID-19. As originally analysed: Amplified reference gene primers provided the basis for estimating nucleated cell counts. TCRdb keeps only in-frame clones here, not all; method: immunoSEQ multiplex PCR. V, J and clone size reflect that table, while D and trimming were determined from the DNA. The sample holds 56,000 or so clones, 65% to 90% seen once. V lost 1 base and J lost 3; bases outside the gene matches: 23. The CDR3 is 22 amino acids. Germline-derived CDR1 and CDR2 are MGHRA and YSYEKL. The source of this sequence is a human donor in a cohort sampled during active COVID-19. Sequencing was performed on peripheral blood. The chain couples TRBV4-1 to TRBJ2-4; 8 bases line up with TRBD2. This CDR3 reads CASSQGPRSAREGEYGKNIQYF. In DNA, the CDR3 is TGCGCCAGCAGCCAAGGGCCCCGGTCGGCACGGGAGGGCGAATACGGCAAAAACATTCAGTACTTC.